The 26 T cell receptor beta chains in this list originate from one sample, sequenced in a study of post-analysis software for immune sequencing data (dated by TCRdb to 2014 to 2015). Their specific antigens are unknown. The protocol used for the library was PCR. Data came from an Illumina HiSeq 2500. To reduce PCR and sequencing biases, unique molecular identifiers were incorporated into the TCR beta cDNA libraries. The public reads were run again by TCRdb, first through fastp at Q25 and then through MiXCR, and only productive beta chains were kept. Entries are consolidated by CDR3 protein sequence, retaining the most common genes and DNA. This sample lists some 700,000 distinct CDR3 sequences; approximately 60% were detected once. The ten most abundant clones make up around 11% of the sample. On the study overall, not on this receptor specifically: Several TRBV segments, including TRBV5-6, TRBV5-1 and TRBV20-1, were significantly more frequent in patients than controls.

Specimen: blood. The receptors here all came from a girl aged 2-9 years with multiple sclerosis.

This clonotype has more than one count but fewer than ten. This chain joins TRBV4-1 and TRBJ2-1; D may be TRBD1 or TRBD2 (5 bases each). The CDR3 runs 15 residues. The germline gives CDR1 MGHRA, CDR2 YSYEKL. Trimming took 2 bases from V and 5 from J, leaving 13 bases between them. CDR3 in amino acids: CASSQRPKGHNEQFF. In nucleotides, the CDR3 is TGCGCCAGCAGCCAACGCCCGAAGGGACACAATGAGCAGTTCTTC.

The chain links TRBV20-1 to TRBJ1-2, with TRBD1 as a possible D gene (6 bases). The CDR3 has 14 amino acids. Trimming left V 4 bases short and J 3 bases short, with 15 bases between. Germline CDR1 and CDR2: DFQATT and SNEGSKA (reference sequence). The CDR3 here is CSATRPTGDYGYTF. The DNA of the CDR3 is TGCAGTGCTACCAGGCCGACAGGAGACTATGGCTACACCTTC.

This clonotype has only a few counts. The chain links TRBV7-9 to TRBJ2-5; TRBD1 might be the D (5 bases). CDR1 and CDR2 from the germline V gene are SEHNR and FQNEAQ (reference sequence). V lost 5 bases and J 1 base, leaving 20 bases between the germline ends. The CDR3 is made up of 17 amino acids. Here the CDR3 DNA reads TGTGCCAGCAGCCGTTACCCCTGGGGAAGGGGCCAAGAGACCCAGTACTTC. It translates to CASSRYPWGRGQETQYF. Complete variable domain (other parts from reference TRBV7-9 and TRBJ2-5): DTGVSQNPRHKITKRGQNVTFRCDPISEHNRLYWYRQTLGQGPEFLTYFQNEAQLEKSRLLSDRFSAERPKGSFSTLEIQRTEQGDSAMYLCASSRYPWGRGQETQYFGPGTRLLVL.

The chain recombines TRBV7-8 with TRBJ2-7; TRBD1 might be the D (5 bases). Trimming removed 0 bases from V and 4 bases from J, with 13 bases in between. Germline assignment: CDR1 SGHVS and CDR2 FQNEAQ. This CDR3 contains 15 residues. CDR3 coding DNA: TGTGCCAGCAGCTTAGCAGAAGGCAGGGTTTACGAGCAGTACTTC. As protein: CASSLAEGRVYEQYF.

The chain couples TRBV12-3 or TRBV12-4 to TRBJ1-2; 7 nucleotides line up with TRBD1. CDR3 size: 16 residues. V was clipped by 1 base and J by 4 bases; unmatched bases: 9. The CDR3 nucleotides are TGTGCCAGCAGTTTAGACTCACAGGGGCAGGTCTATGGCTACACCTTC. Amino acids: CASSLDSQGQVYGYTF.

The sample holds a few counts of this clonotype. The chain has TRBV10-3 and TRBJ2-7; D is unclear. The J call may be in error: the DNA end matches TRBJ2-5 better. The CDR3 contains 13 residues. CDR1 and CDR2 (germline): ENHRY, SYGVKD. CDR3 sequence (DNA): TGTGCCATCAGTGAGGGAACCGGGGAGACCCAGTACTTC. Its translation: CAISEGTGETQYF.

CDR3: CSARPTPLRAKNIQYF. The CDR3 DNA is TGCAGTGCTAGACCGACTCCTCTAAGGGCCAAAAACATTCAGTACTTC. The chain recombines TRBV20-1 with TRBJ2-4; D ambiguous. Germline lookup yields CDR1 DFQATT and CDR2 SNEGSKA (reference sequence). With 2 bases removed from V and 1 base from J, the gap between germline ends came to 15 bases. This CDR3 comprises 16 residues.

The chain uses TRBV29-1 and TRBJ1-2; possible D gene TRBD1, 6 bases. V lost 4 bases and J 8 bases, leaving 14 bases between the germline ends. The CDR3 runs 12 residues. Germline loops: CDR1 SQVTM, CDR2 ANQGSEA. CDR3: CSVAGVAPGYTF. CDR3 nucleotides: TGCAGCGTTGCAGGGGTGGCCCCCGGCTACACCTTC.

This chain uses TRBV2 with TRBJ2-3, with D unresolved. Germline CDR1 and CDR2: SNHLY and FYNNEI. V lost 6 bases to trimming and J lost 2 bases, with 3 bases between them. CDR3 size: 11 residues. In nucleotides, the CDR3 is TGTGCCAGCAGAACCACAGATACGCAGTATTTT. Protein sequence: CASRTTDTQYF.

The chain joins TRBV4-3 to TRBJ1-5; possible D gene TRBD1, 5 bases. Per germline, CDR1 LGHNA and CDR2 YSLEER. V was trimmed by 0 bases and J by 2 bases, leaving 11 bases between them. The CDR3 runs to 16 residues. CDR3 sequence: CASSQELGTGNQPQHF. The CDR3 nucleotides are TGCGCCAGCAGCCAAGAATTGGGGACGGGCAATCAGCCCCAGCATTTT.

The V call is TRBV30, the J call TRBJ2-2; D is possibly TRBD1 or TRBD2 (5 bases each). V shed 5 bases and J shed 3 bases, with 7 bases lying between them. The CDR3 length is 12 residues. CDR1 and CDR2 from the germline V gene are GTSNPN and SVGIG (reference sequence). CDR3 in DNA: TGTGCCTGGGGGACCTACACCGGGGAGCTGTTTTTT. It translates to CAWGTYTGELFF.

This clonotype was recorded a few times. The J gene is TRBJ1-2, the V gene TRBV29-1; weak D call: TRBD1 (6 bases). Germline CDR1 reads SQVTM; CDR2 reads ANQGSEA. This CDR3 spans 12 amino acids. Trimming removed 4 bases at V and 6 bases at J, with 12 bases between. The CDR3 sequence is CSVVWGRNGYTF. Written as DNA, the CDR3 is TGCAGCGTTGTCTGGGGGCGGAATGGCTACACCTTC.

V gene TRBV10-3 combines with J gene TRBJ2-7, with TRBD1 identical over 7 bases. V trimming: 0 bases; J trimming: 5 bases; junction bases outside the gene matches: 10. Germline CDR1 reads ENHRY; CDR2 reads SYGVKD. CDR3 length equals 16 residues. The CDR3 is CAISESLGQALDEQYF. DNA for the CDR3: TGTGCCATCAGTGAGTCTCTCGGACAGGCCCTCGACGAGCAGTACTTC.

In this sample, this clonotype turned up a few times. This chain connects TRBV20-1 to TRBJ2-3; tentatively, D is TRBD2 (6 bases). The CDR3 extends over 13 amino acids. Germline CDR1 is DFQATT and CDR2 is SNEGSKA (reference sequence). V lost 3 bases and J 4 bases, leaving 11 bases between the germline ends. The CDR3 bases are TGCAGTGCTAGGGCAACGGGAGCAGATACGCAGTATTTT. It specifies CSARATGADTQYF.

With regard to this clonotype: In this CDR3 the conserved last residue, phenylalanine or tryptophan, is missing, so a read error is likely. This chain uses TRBV27 with TRBJ1-6; 8 nucleotides match TRBD1. The CDR3 sequence is 14 residues long. The junction had 7 bases not matched to a gene; V was cut back by 8 bases and J by 7 bases. CDR1 and CDR2 from the germline V gene are MNHEY and SMNVEV (reference sequence). The DNA for the CDR3 is TGTGCCAGCCCAAGGACAGGGAACAATTCACCCCTCCACTTG. Protein: CASPRTGNNSPLHL.

This clonotype was seen only a few times. V gene TRBV7-2 combines with J gene TRBJ2-5; weak D call: TRBD2 (6 bases). This CDR3 region has 14 residues. Per germline, CDR1 SGHTA and CDR2 FQGNSA. The germline V and J ends were trimmed by 2 bases and 5 bases, with 12 bases remaining between them. In DNA, the CDR3 is TGTGCCAGCAGCTTATCGGGAGACGGGGAGACCCAGTACTTC. Residues: CASSLSGDGETQYF.

A few counts support this clonotype. The chain couples TRBV13 to TRBJ2-3; D perhaps matches TRBD2 (7 bases). Germline-derived CDR1 and CDR2 are PRHDT and FYEKMQ (reference sequence). The V gene lost 3 bases and the J gene lost 4 bases, with 14 bases spanning the gap. The CDR3 is 15 amino acids. The CDR3 region has the DNA TGTGCCAGCAGCTTCGGCGGGGGCAGAGCAGATACGCAGTATTTT. Translation gives CASSFGGGRADTQYF.

CDR3 sequence: CASSLGERQYF. The CDR3 DNA is TGTGCCAGCAGTTTAGGAGAAAGGCAGTATTTT. The V call is TRBV12-3 or TRBV12-4, the J call TRBJ2-3; D unresolved. Trimming pared 1 base from V and 11 bases from J, leaving 7 bases between. This CDR3 has 11 residues.

The V gene is TRBV7-2, the J gene TRBJ2-6; 10 bases fit TRBD1. There are 18 residues in the CDR3. The germline CDR1 and CDR2 sequences are SGHTA and FQGNSA. The V gene end was trimmed by 5 bases and the J gene end by 1 base; junction bases not matched to a gene: 8. For the CDR3, the DNA is TGTGCCAGCAGCGTGACAGGGGGCGCTTATTCTGGGGCCAACGTCCTGACTTTC. Its translation is CASSVTGGAYSGANVLTF.

The chain joins TRBV20-1 to TRBJ2-3, with 10 positions matching TRBD2. The V gene's germline CDR1 is DFQATT and CDR2 SNEGSKA (reference sequence). V shed 6 bases and J 0 bases; nucleotides not matched to a gene: 9. This CDR3 region has 16 residues. The CDR3 loop is CSATATTSGSTDTQYF. The CDR3 bases are TGCAGTGCCACCGCCACGACTAGCGGGAGCACAGATACGCAGTATTTT.

The CDR3 is CSAKRTANNQPQHF. DNA of the CDR3: TGCAGTGCTAAACGGACGGCCAACAATCAGCCCCAGCATTTT. V is TRBV20-1 and J is TRBJ1-5; D not certain. V lost 4 bases and J 3 bases, leaving 13 bases between the germline ends. CDR3 size: 14 residues. CDR1 is DFQATT, CDR2 SNEGSKA, per germline (reference sequence).

This clonotype has a handful of counts. The gene calls are TRBV7-2 and TRBJ2-7; perhaps TRBD1 as D (5 bases). V gave up 2 bases and J gave up 4 bases, with 18 bases separating them. This CDR3 has 16 amino acids. Germline assignment: CDR1 SGHTA and CDR2 FQGNSA. The CDR3 DNA reads TGTGCCAGCAGCTTAACAGGAACAGGTTCCTTTTACGAGCAGTACTTC. Amino acid sequence: CASSLTGTGSFYEQYF.

This clonotype was observed a handful of times. The chain uses TRBV29-1 and TRBJ1-2; D is unclear. The CDR3 consists of 9 residues. Germline V lookup: CDR1 SQVTM, CDR2 ANQGSEA. Trimming removed 6 bases at V and 6 bases at J, with 5 bases between. For the CDR3, the DNA is TGCAGCGTCACTCATGGCTACACCTTC. Translated, it gives CSVTHGYTF.

The CDR3 loop is CSVEPGFHTGELFF. CDR3 coding DNA: TGCAGCGTTGAACCGGGATTTCACACCGGGGAGCTGTTTTTT. J is TRBJ2-2 and V is TRBV29-1, with D possibly being TRBD2 (5 bases). Looked up from germline, CDR1 is SQVTM and CDR2 is ANQGSEA. The CDR3 covers 14 residues. The V gene lost 2 bases and the J gene lost 3 bases, with 10 bases spanning the gap.

J is TRBJ1-1 and V is TRBV4-3, with 12 bases identical to TRBD1. The CDR3 has 14 residues. In germline, CDR1 is LGHNA, CDR2 YSLEER. V was clipped by 4 bases and J by 8 bases; unmatched bases: 5. In nucleotides, the CDR3 is TGCGCCAGCAGCCGGGACAGGGGGCTTTCAGAAGCTTTCTTT. Amino acids: CASSRDRGLSEAFF.

The chain joins TRBV6-6 to TRBJ2-1; D uncertain. From germline, CDR1 is MNHNY and CDR2 SVGAGI (reference sequence). The CDR3 loop spans 14 amino acids. Trimming cost V 5 bases and J 8 bases, with 16 bases left between them. CDR3 sequence: CASSGFSGYDEQFF. The CDR3 nucleotides read TGTGCCAGCAGTGGGTTTTCAGGTTACGATGAGCAGTTCTTC.